The T cell receptor beta chain described here comes from a study of cytomegalovirus exposure and HLA in healthy donors. Across the whole study: A later analysis reported the same platform for the 120 validation repertoires and the approximately 670 first-cohort repertoires.

As concerns this clone: The antigen remains unidentified.

The repertoire was sequenced with immunoSEQ multiplex PCR; TCRdb's copy has only in-frame clones and lacks some. Altogether about 150,000 clones are present, 86% being singletons, with the ten largest covering roughly 2.1%. Findings of the study overall: Reports showed the classifier diagnosing cytomegalovirus status with high specificity and sensitivity. The investigators catalogued under 200 TCR beta chains as cytomegalovirus-associated. Across donors, most TCRs were seen rarely, yet some public ones were widespread.

V shed 2 bases and J shed 5 bases, with 10 bases lying between them. This CDR3 has 14 residues. Looked up from germline, CDR1 is MNHEY and CDR2 is SVGAGI. V usage is TRBV6-5 and J usage is TRBJ1-5; maybe TRBD1 (5 bases). Sequencing input: PBMCs. The receptor's source is a human donor in good health. The CDR3 sequence is CASSYKGSHQPQHF. For the CDR3, the DNA is TGTGCCAGCAGTTACAAGGGGTCGCATCAGCCCCAGCATTTT.